This T cell receptor beta chain was profiled in a study of Ad26.COV2.S vaccination and SARS-CoV-2 variants. In the case of this clone: Its specificity is not known.

Assay used: immunoSEQ multiplex PCR; TCRdb lists only in-frame clones, some missing. The sample lists hundreds of thousands of clones, 70% to 90% occurring once. Treatment: some 19 received Ad26.COV2.S at low or high dose, single or two shots; roughly five received placebo; per-sample allocation not given. It was on day 63 after the first vaccine or placebo injection that samples were taken. Study-wide results and limits: While placebo recipients had lower spike-specific TCR breadth, vaccine recipients had more. With respect to non-spike TCR breadth, vaccine and placebo recipients were similar.

Germline CDR1 MNHEY, CDR2 SMNVEV (reference sequence). The CDR3 extends over 15 amino acids. V was shortened by 4 bases and J by 6 bases, with 19 bases between the two germline ends. This material consisted of peripheral blood, taken in a trial of Ad26.COV2.S vaccine versus placebo. The chain carries TRBV27 and TRBJ2-7; a possible D gene is TRBD1 (6 bases). The receptor was derived from a person aged 18-60 years who received the Ad26.COV2.S COVID-19 vaccine or a placebo. The CDR3 protein is CASSSRQANLFEQYF. In DNA form, the CDR3 reads TGTGCCAGCAGTTCACGACAGGCTAACCTTTTCGAGCAGTACTTC.